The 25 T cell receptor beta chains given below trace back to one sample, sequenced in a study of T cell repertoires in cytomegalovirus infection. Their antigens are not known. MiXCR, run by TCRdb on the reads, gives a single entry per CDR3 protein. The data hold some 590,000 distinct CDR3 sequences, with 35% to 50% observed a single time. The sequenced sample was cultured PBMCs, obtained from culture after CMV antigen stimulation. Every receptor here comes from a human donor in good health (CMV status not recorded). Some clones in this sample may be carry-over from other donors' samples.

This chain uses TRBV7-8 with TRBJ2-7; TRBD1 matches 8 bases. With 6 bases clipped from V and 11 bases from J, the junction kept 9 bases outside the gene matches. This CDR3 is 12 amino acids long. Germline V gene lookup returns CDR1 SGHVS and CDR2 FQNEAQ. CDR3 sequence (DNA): TGTGCCAGCAGTCTTGACAGGGGCATAGAGTACTTC. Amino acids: CASSLDRGIEYF.

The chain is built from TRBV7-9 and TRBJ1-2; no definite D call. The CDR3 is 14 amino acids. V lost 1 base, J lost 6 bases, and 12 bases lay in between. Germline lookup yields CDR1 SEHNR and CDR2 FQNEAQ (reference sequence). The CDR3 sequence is CASSLVTRANGYTF. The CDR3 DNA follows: TGTGCCAGCAGCTTAGTTACACGGGCCAATGGCTACACCTTC.

The CDR3 loop reads CASSRRGQETQYF. Here the CDR3 DNA reads TGTGCCAGCAGTAGGAGGGGGCAAGAGACCCAGTACTTC. The rearrangement joins TRBV27 to TRBJ2-5; D assignment may be TRBD1 or TRBD2 (6 bases each). Germline CDR1 is MNHEY and CDR2 is SMNVEV (reference sequence). V gave up 5 bases and J gave up 2 bases, with 9 bases separating them. This CDR3 contains 13 residues.

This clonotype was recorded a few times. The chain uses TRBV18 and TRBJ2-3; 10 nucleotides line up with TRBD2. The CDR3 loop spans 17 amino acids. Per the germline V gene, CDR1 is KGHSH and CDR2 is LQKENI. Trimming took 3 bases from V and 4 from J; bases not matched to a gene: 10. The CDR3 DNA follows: TGTGCCAGCTCACCTAAATTCGGGACTAGCGAAGCAGATACGCAGTATTTT. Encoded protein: CASSPKFGTSEADTQYF.

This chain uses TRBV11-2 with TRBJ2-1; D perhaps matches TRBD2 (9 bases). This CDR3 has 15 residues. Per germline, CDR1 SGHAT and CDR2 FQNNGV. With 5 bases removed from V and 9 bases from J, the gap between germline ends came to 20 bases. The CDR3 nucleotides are TGTGCCAGCAGCGCGGGGGGGCAGACAGGGGCTGAGCAGTTCTTC. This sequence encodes CASSAGGQTGAEQFF.

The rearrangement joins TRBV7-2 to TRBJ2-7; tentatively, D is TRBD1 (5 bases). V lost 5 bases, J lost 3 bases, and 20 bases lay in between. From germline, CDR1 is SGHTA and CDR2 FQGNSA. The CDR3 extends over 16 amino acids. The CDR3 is CASSANSGAVLYEQYF. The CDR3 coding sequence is TGTGCCAGCAGCGCCAACAGTGGGGCAGTCCTCTACGAGCAGTACTTC. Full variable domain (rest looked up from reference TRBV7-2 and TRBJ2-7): GAGVSQSPSNKVTEKGKDVELRCDPISGHTALYWYRQSLGQGLEFLIYFQGNSAPDKSGLPSDRFSAERTGGSVSTLTIQRTQQEDSAVYLCASSANSGAVLYEQYFGPGTRLTVT.

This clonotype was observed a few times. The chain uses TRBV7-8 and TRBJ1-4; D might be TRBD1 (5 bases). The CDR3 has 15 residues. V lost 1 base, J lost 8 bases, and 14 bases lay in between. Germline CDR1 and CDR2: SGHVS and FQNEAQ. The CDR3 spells CASSLGHQRDEKLFF. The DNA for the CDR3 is TGTGCCAGCAGCTTAGGACACCAACGGGACGAAAAACTGTTTTTT.

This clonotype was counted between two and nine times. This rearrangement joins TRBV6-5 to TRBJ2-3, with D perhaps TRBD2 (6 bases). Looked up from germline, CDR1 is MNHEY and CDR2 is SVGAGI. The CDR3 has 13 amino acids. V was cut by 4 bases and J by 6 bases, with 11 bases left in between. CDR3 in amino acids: CASSFHGGDTQYF. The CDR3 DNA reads TGTGCCAGCAGTTTTCACGGAGGGGATACGCAGTATTTT.

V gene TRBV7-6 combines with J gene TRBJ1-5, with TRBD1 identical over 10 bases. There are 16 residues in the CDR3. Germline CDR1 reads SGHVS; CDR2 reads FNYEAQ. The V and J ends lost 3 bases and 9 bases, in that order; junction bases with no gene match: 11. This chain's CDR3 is CASSLGGRDRGLPQHF. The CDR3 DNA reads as TGTGCCAGCAGCTTGGGCGGCCGGGACAGGGGTCTGCCCCAGCATTTT.

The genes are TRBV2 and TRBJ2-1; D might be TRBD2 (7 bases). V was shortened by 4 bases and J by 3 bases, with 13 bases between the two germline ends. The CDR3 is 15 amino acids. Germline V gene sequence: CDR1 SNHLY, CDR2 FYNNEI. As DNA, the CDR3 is TGTGCCAGCAGTGCGGGGGGCCCAGACTACAATGAGCAGTTCTTC. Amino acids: CASSAGGPDYNEQFF.

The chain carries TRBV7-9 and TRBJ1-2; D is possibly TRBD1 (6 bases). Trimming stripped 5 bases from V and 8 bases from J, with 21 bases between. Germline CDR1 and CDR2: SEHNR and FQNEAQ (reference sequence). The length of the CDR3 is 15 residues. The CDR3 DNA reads TGTGCCAGCAGCCCGGGGGGGGCAGGGCCCTACGGCTACACCTTC. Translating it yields CASSPGGAGPYGYTF.

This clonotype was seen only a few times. This CDR3 is CASSSDARTDTQYF. In DNA, the CDR3 is TGTGCCAGCAGCTCGGACGCACGGACAGATACGCAGTATTTT. The chain combines TRBV7-6 with TRBJ2-3; D is uncertain. Germline V gene sequence: CDR1 SGHVS, CDR2 FNYEAQ. V gave up 4 bases and J gave up 3 bases, with 11 bases separating them. This CDR3 is 14 amino acids long.

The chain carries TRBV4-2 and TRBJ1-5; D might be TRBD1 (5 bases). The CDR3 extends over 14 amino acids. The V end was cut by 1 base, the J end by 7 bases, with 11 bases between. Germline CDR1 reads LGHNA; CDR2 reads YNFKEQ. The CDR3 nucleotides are TGTGCCAGCAGCCAAGTGGGGCTCGGACAGCCCCAGCATTTT. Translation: CASSQVGLGQPQHF.

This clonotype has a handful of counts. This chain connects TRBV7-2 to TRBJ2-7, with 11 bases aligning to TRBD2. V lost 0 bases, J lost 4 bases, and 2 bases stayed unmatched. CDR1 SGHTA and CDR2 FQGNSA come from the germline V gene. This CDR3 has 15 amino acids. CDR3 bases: TGTGCCAGCAGCTTAGCCGGGACTAGCGGATACGAGCAGTACTTC. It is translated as CASSLAGTSGYEQYF.

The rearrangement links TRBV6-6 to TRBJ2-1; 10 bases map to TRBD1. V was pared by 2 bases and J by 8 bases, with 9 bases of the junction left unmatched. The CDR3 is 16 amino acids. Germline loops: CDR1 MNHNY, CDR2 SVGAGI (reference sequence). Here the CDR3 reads CASSYTGTGVYDEQFF. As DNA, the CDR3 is TGTGCCAGCAGTTACACCGGGACAGGGGTGTACGATGAGCAGTTCTTC.

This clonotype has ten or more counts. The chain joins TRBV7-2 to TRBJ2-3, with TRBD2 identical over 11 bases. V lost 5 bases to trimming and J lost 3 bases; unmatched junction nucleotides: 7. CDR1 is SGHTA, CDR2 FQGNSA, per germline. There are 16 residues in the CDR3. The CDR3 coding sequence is TGTGCCAGCAGCGTGATAGCGGGAGGGCCAACAGATACGCAGTATTTT. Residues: CASSVIAGGPTDTQYF.

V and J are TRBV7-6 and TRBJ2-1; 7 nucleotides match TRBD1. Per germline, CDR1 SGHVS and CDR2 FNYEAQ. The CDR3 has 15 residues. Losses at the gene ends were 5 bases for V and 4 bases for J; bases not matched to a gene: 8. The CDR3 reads CASSVQGITYNEQFF. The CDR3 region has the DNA TGTGCCAGCAGCGTACAGGGGATAACGTACAATGAGCAGTTCTTC.

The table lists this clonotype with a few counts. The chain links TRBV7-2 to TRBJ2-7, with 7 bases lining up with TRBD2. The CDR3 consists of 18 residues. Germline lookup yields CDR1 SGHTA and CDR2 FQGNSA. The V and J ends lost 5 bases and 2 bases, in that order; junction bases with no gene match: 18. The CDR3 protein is CASSRGLWGGGSPYEQYF. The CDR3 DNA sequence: TGTGCCAGCAGCCGGGGACTTTGGGGGGGGGGATCCCCCTACGAGCAGTACTTC.

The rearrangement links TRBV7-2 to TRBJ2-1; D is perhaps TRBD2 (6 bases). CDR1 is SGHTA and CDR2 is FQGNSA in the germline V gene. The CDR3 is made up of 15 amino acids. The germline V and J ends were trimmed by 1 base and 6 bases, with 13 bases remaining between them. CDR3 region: CASSLGLATGNEQFF. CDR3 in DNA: TGTGCCAGCAGCTTAGGTCTAGCGACTGGCAATGAGCAGTTCTTC.

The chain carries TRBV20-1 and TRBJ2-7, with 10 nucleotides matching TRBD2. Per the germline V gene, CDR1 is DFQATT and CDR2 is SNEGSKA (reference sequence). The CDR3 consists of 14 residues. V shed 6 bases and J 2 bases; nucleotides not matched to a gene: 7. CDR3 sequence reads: CSATIAGGPYEQYF. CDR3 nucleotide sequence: TGCAGTGCCACTATAGCGGGGGGTCCCTACGAGCAGTACTTC.

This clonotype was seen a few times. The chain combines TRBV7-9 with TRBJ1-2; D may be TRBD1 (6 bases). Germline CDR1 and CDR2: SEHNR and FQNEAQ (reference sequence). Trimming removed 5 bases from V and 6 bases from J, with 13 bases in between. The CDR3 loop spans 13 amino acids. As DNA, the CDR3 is TGTGCCAGCAGCCGACAATACAGGGATGGCTACACCTTC. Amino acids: CASSRQYRDGYTF.

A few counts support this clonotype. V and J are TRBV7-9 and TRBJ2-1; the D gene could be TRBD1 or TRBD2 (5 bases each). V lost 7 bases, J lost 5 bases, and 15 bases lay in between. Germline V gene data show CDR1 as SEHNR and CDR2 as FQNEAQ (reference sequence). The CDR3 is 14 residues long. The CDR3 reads CASTHRDANNEQFF. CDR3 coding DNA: TGTGCCAGCACCCACCGGGACGCAAACAATGAGCAGTTCTTC.

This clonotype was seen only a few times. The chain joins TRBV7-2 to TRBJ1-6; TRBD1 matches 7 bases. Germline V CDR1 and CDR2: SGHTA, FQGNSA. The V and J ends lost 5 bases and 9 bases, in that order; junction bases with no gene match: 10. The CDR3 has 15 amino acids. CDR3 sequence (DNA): TGTGCCAGCAGCGCGGGGAGGACAGGAGGTTCACCCCTCCACTTT. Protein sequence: CASSAGRTGGSPLHF.

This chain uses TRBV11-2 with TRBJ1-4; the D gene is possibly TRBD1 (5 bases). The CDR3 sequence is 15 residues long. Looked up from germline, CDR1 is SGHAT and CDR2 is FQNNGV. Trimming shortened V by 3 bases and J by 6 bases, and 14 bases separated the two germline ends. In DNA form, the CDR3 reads TGTGCCAGCAGCTTCTCAGGGAGGCGAGATGAAAAACTGTTTTTT. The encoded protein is CASSFSGRRDEKLFF. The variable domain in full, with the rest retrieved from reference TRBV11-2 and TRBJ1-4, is EAGVAQSPRYKIIEKRQSVAFWCNPISGHATLYWYQQILGQGPKLLIQFQNNGVVDDSQLPKDRFSAERLKGVDSTLKIQPAKLEDSAVYLCASSFSGRRDEKLFFGSGTQLSVL.

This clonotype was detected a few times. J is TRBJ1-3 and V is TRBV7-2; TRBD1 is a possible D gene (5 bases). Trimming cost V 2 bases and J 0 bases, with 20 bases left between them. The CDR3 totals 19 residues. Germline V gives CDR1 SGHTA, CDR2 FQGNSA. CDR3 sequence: CASSLYDQGATNSGNTIYF. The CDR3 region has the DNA TGTGCCAGCAGCTTATACGACCAAGGGGCAACGAACTCTGGAAACACCATATATTTT.